Each of the 18 T cell receptor beta chains below was sequenced from the same sample in a study of CD8+ T cells in alopecia areata. It was cDNA, reverse transcribed from extracted RNA, that served as the sequencing template. The data were produced by immunoSEQ multiplex PCR, yet TCRdb's version contains in-frame clones alone and is incomplete. Of about 300,000 clones listed, 58% are singletons. Treatment of the sample: oral pan-JAK inhibitor, 5-10 mg twice daily. The sample consisted of CD4+ T cells sorted from blood, taken at week 24, from a patient treated with tofacitinib. The receptors were gathered from a human donor with alopecia areata.

This clone has just one count. The rearrangement joins TRBV30 to TRBJ1-2; 7 nucleotides agree with TRBD1. The CDR3 consists of 16 residues. Germline loops: CDR1 GTSNPN, CDR2 SVGIG (reference sequence). V dropped 2 bases and J dropped 2; count of bases not matched to a gene: 11. The CDR3 spells CAWSPMTGFGNYGYTF. The CDR3 nucleotides are TGTGCCTGGAGTCCGATGACAGGGTTTGGGAACTATGGCTACACCTTC. The entire variable domain, with the rest obtained from reference TRBV30 and TRBJ1-2, is as follows: SQTIHQWPATLVQPVGSPLSLECTVEGTSNPNLYWYRQAAGRGLQLLFYSVGIGQISSEVPQNLSASRPQDRQFILSSKKLLLSDSGFYLCAWSPMTGFGNYGYTFGSGTRLTVV.

The genes are TRBV11-2 and TRBJ2-5; D gene uncertain. The CDR3 contains 12 residues. The V gene lost 4 bases and the J gene lost 4 bases, with 7 bases spanning the gap. Germline lookup yields CDR1 SGHAT and CDR2 FQNNGV. The CDR3: CASSSLTETQYF. CDR3 in DNA: TGTGCCAGCAGCTCCCTAACAGAGACCCAGTACTTC.

V usage is TRBV29-1 and J usage is TRBJ2-5; a weak D match, TRBD1 (6 bases). The CDR3 has 13 amino acids. The V and J ends lost 2 bases and 3 bases respectively, with 10 bases between them. Germline V gene sequence: CDR1 SQVTM, CDR2 ANQGSEA. CDR3 in amino acids: CSVETGTKETQYF. In DNA, the CDR3 is TGCAGCGTTGAAACAGGGACGAAAGAGACCCAGTACTTC.

This chain connects TRBV12-5 to TRBJ1-2; 7 bases are shared with TRBD1. J gave up 4 bases and V 6 bases, and 5 bases lay outside the gene matches. The CDR3 is 13 residues long. Germline-derived CDR1 and CDR2 are LGHNT and FRNRAP. In DNA, the CDR3 is TGTGCTAGTGGCAGTGGGACAGCCTATGGCTACACCTTC. Protein: CASGSGTAYGYTF.

The chain carries TRBV30 and TRBJ2-7; 7 nucleotides agree with TRBD1. The J segment lost 6 bases and the V segment lost 5 bases, leaving 13 bases of the junction unmatched. The CDR3 has 14 residues. CDR1 is GTSNPN, CDR2 SVGIG, per germline (reference sequence). CDR3 coding DNA: TGTGCCTGGGACAGGGCCCCAGACTCCACCGAGCAGTACTTC. Protein: CAWDRAPDSTEQYF.

The rearrangement links TRBV7-2 to TRBJ2-5, with D possibly being TRBD1 (5 bases). This CDR3 comprises 15 residues. Germline V gene lookup returns CDR1 SGHTA and CDR2 FQGNSA. V was trimmed by 2 bases and J by 4 bases, leaving 14 bases between them. The CDR3: CASSLRPGPSETQYF. For the CDR3, the DNA is TGTGCCAGCAGCTTACGACCAGGGCCCTCAGAGACCCAGTACTTC.

V usage is TRBV7-6 and J usage is TRBJ1-6; tentative D call: TRBD1 (5 bases). The V end lost 2 bases, the J end lost 10 bases, and 18 bases lay between the germline ends. CDR1 and CDR2 from the germline V gene are SGHVS and FNYEAQ. This CDR3 contains 16 residues. CDR3 protein: CASSLQFQGSKSPLHF. Written as DNA, the CDR3 is TGTGCCAGCAGCTTACAGTTCCAGGGTAGTAAATCACCCCTCCACTTT.

This clone has more than one count but fewer than ten. The chain carries TRBV10-3 and TRBJ1-1; D not resolved. Trimming cost V 3 bases and J 4 bases, with 9 bases left between them. The CDR3 has 13 residues. Looked up from germline, CDR1 is ENHRY and CDR2 is SYGVKD. CDR3 in DNA: TGTGCCATCAGTGAACAGCTGGTCACTGAAGCTTTCTTT. It is translated as CAISEQLVTEAFF.

This sequence joins TRBV4-2 and TRBJ2-3; TRBD1 matches at 11 bases. Germline V gene data show CDR1 as LGHNA and CDR2 as YNFKEQ. The CDR3 contains 17 residues. The V and J ends lost 0 bases and 3 bases, in that order; junction bases with no gene match: 5. The CDR3: CASSQEDRGRRTDTQYF. In nucleotides, the CDR3 is TGTGCCAGCAGCCAAGAGGACAGGGGGCGAAGGACAGATACGCAGTATTTT.

The V and J genes are TRBV29-1 and TRBJ1-2; TRBD1 is a possible D gene (6 bases). Per the germline V gene, CDR1 is SQVTM and CDR2 is ANQGSEA. The V and J ends lost 4 bases and 2 bases respectively, with 11 bases between them. The CDR3 is made up of 13 amino acids. Here the CDR3 reads CSVARQVNYGYTF. CDR3 bases: TGCAGCGTTGCACGACAGGTCAACTATGGCTACACCTTC.

This chain uses TRBV6-1 with TRBJ2-5; 8 nucleotides line up with TRBD2. Germline loops: CDR1 MNHNS, CDR2 SASEGT. Trimming at V came to 7 bases and at J to 5 bases, leaving 6 bases not matched to a gene. This CDR3 has 13 amino acids. The CDR3, as DNA: TGTGCCAGCAAGATATTAGCGGGGGAGACCCAGTACTTC. Translating it yields CASKILAGETQYF.

V is TRBV11-2 and J is TRBJ2-4, with D possibly TRBD2 on 5 matching bases. The V end was cut by 1 base, the J end by 3 bases, with 7 bases between. This CDR3 contains 14 residues. In germline, CDR1 is SGHAT, CDR2 FQNNGV. DNA of the CDR3: TGTGCCAGCAGCTTAGGGGGAGTCAAAAACATTCAGTACTTC. Protein product: CASSLGGVKNIQYF.

The J gene is TRBJ2-1, the V gene TRBV7-8; TRBD1 agrees at 8 bases. V lost 1 base and J lost 6; bases outside the gene matches: 5. Germline V gene lookup returns CDR1 SGHVS and CDR2 FQNEAQ. The CDR3 runs to 15 residues. CDR3 region: CASSLVGQGINEQFF. The CDR3 DNA follows: TGTGCCAGCAGCTTAGTAGGACAGGGTATCAATGAGCAGTTCTTC.

Turning to this clone: This clone may be a read error of a much larger clone one base away. J is TRBJ2-5 and V is TRBV7-8; D call uncertain. This CDR3 is built from 11 residues. Germline values: CDR1 SGHVS, CDR2 FQNEAQ. Deletions cut 2 bases from V and 4 bases from J, with 2 bases between. The CDR3 is CASSLTETQYF. In nucleotides, the CDR3 is TGTGCCAGCAGCTTAACAGAGACCCAGTACTTC.

This rearrangement joins TRBV19 to TRBJ1-5; D unclear. Germline lookup yields CDR1 LNHDA and CDR2 SQIVND (reference sequence). The CDR3 length is 14 residues. Deletions cut 5 bases from V and 4 bases from J, with 12 bases between. The DNA of the CDR3 is TGTGCCAGTAGTGCCCGACCCTTGAATCAGCCCCAGCATTTT. Encoded protein: CASSARPLNQPQHF.

This clone appeared a few times. This CDR3 is CASSVYAEQFF. As DNA, the CDR3 is TGTGCCAGCAGTGTTTACGCTGAGCAGTTCTTC. This sequence joins TRBV6-1 and TRBJ2-1; no clear D gene. Germline loops: CDR1 MNHNS, CDR2 SASEGT. The CDR3 has 11 residues. The V gene lost 4 bases and the J gene lost 9 bases, with 7 bases spanning the gap.

V is TRBV12-5 and J is TRBJ2-3; D remains ambiguous. This CDR3 comprises 15 residues. Trimming removed 3 bases from V and 2 bases from J, with 12 bases in between. Germline CDR1 reads LGHNT; CDR2 reads FRNRAP. This CDR3 reads CASGLPRLSTDTQYF. CDR3 in DNA: TGTGCTAGTGGTTTACCGCGGCTCTCCACAGATACGCAGTATTTT. The whole variable domain, remainder taken from reference TRBV12-5 and TRBJ2-3, is DARVTQTPRHKVTEMGQEVTMRCQPILGHNTVFWYRQTMMQGLELLAYFRNRAPLDDSGMPKDRFSAEMPDATLATLKIQPSEPRDSAVYFCASGLPRLSTDTQYFGPGTRLTVL.

This chain links TRBV29-1 with TRBJ1-2, with 7 bases matching TRBD1. The CDR3 is made up of 14 amino acids. The trim removed 5 bases at V and 3 bases at J, leaving 9 bases unmatched. In germline, CDR1 is SQVTM, CDR2 ANQGSEA. In nucleotides, the CDR3 is TGCAGCGTTCCTCTTCCCGGGACAGACTATGGCTACACCTTC. Residues: CSVPLPGTDYGYTF.